The next 18 T cell receptor beta chains were all read from a single sample in a study of blood T cells in healthy people across ages. Together with a sample-barcoded 5' primer, a J-beta primer mix was included in a second PCR lasting about 7 to 11 cycles. TCRdb called the 5' RACE reads again in MiXCR, with one record for every CDR3 protein. The sample carries about 1,800,000 distinct CDR3 sequences, 28% recorded once. Specimen: blood. Receptor source: a woman aged 25 to 39 in good health.

This clonotype was picked up many times. V usage is TRBV7-2 and J usage is TRBJ2-7; D ambiguous. Germline lookup yields CDR1 SGHTA and CDR2 FQGNSA. The germline V and J ends were trimmed by 3 bases and 2 bases, with 11 bases remaining between them. The CDR3 has 14 amino acids. The CDR3 sequence is CASSFDMFAYEQYF. In DNA form, the CDR3 reads TGTGCCAGCAGCTTTGATATGTTCGCCTACGAGCAGTACTTC.

This clonotype was found many times. V is TRBV29-1 and J is TRBJ2-7, with a tentative D call TRBD1 (6 bases). This CDR3 has 16 residues. The germline V and J ends were trimmed by 0 bases and 6 bases, with 21 bases remaining between them. Germline CDR1 reads SQVTM; CDR2 reads ANQGSEA. This CDR3 is CSVEDGGTGLLGEQYF. The DNA for the CDR3 is TGCAGCGTTGAAGATGGGGGAACAGGGCTCCTAGGCGAGCAGTACTTC.

This sequence joins TRBV7-2 and TRBJ2-1, with D possibly matching TRBD1 (6 bases). The CDR3 has 14 residues. V was shortened by 7 bases and J by 6 bases, with 16 bases between the two germline ends. The V gene's germline CDR1 is SGHTA and CDR2 FQGNSA. CDR3 sequence: CASTNRDMGNEQFF. CDR3 DNA: TGTGCCAGCACCAACCGGGACATGGGCAATGAGCAGTTCTTC.

The rearrangement joins TRBV18 to TRBJ2-1; perhaps TRBD1 as D (5 bases). Trimming took off 3 bases at V and 7 bases at J, with 7 bases between the two ends. Germline V gene data show CDR1 as KGHSH and CDR2 as LQKENI. This CDR3 is 12 amino acids long. CDR3 loop: CASSPRANEQFF. CDR3 nucleotides: TGTGCCAGCTCACCCAGGGCGAATGAGCAGTTCTTC. The entire variable domain, with the rest obtained from reference TRBV18 and TRBJ2-1, is as follows: NAGVMQNPRHLVRRRGQEARLRCSPMKGHSHVYWYRQLPEEGLKFMVYLQKENIIDESGMPKERFSAEFPKEGPSILRIQQVVRGDSAAYFCASSPRANEQFFGPGTRLTVL.

This clonotype was found a few times. The rearrangement joins TRBV5-1 to TRBJ2-7; TRBD1 is a possible D gene (5 bases). The V gene lost 2 bases and the J gene lost 5 bases, with 17 bases spanning the gap. Germline V gene lookup returns CDR1 SGHRS and CDR2 YFSETQ. The CDR3 length is 15 residues. CDR3 DNA: TGCGCCAGCAGCTTTAGTAGGGGTAATCCCAACGAGCAGTACTTC. It is translated as CASSFSRGNPNEQYF.

This clonotype has just a few counts. This rearrangement joins TRBV6-5 to TRBJ2-1; TRBD2 aligns across 11 bases. Trimming took 0 bases from V and 6 from J; bases not matched to a gene: 13. Germline V gene sequence: CDR1 MNHEY, CDR2 SVGAGI. This CDR3 has 19 residues. The CDR3 DNA reads TGTGCCAGCAGTTACTCCGGGACAGATGGGACTAGCGGCCTCAATGAGCAGTTCTTC. Encoded protein: CASSYSGTDGTSGLNEQFF.

This clonotype was found a few times. The rearrangement links TRBV20-1 to TRBJ1-5, with a weak D call TRBD1 (5 bases). CDR1 is DFQATT, CDR2 SNEGSKA, per germline (reference sequence). V shed 3 bases and J shed 1 base, with 7 bases lying between them. The CDR3 consists of 13 residues. The CDR3 DNA follows: TGCAGTGCTAGGGACATGAGCAATCAGCCCCAGCATTTT. Translation: CSARDMSNQPQHF.

Only a few counts were recorded for this clonotype. The gene calls are TRBV7-9 and TRBJ2-5; D gene ambiguous. This CDR3 contains 13 residues. Trimming shortened V by 5 bases and J by 4 bases, and 11 bases separated the two germline ends. Germline V gives CDR1 SEHNR, CDR2 FQNEAQ (reference sequence). The CDR3 DNA sequence: TGTGCCAGCAGCCATGATATCGGAGAGACCCAGTACTTC. Amino acids: CASSHDIGETQYF.

The table lists this clonotype with a few counts. The V and J genes are TRBV5-5 and TRBJ1-5; unclear D gene. V gave up 2 bases and J gave up 5 bases, with 8 bases separating them. Germline CDR1 is SGHKS and CDR2 is YYEKEE (reference sequence). CDR3 size: 13 residues. This CDR3 reads CASSFYGDQPQHF. In nucleotides, the CDR3 is TGTGCCAGCAGCTTCTACGGGGATCAGCCCCAGCATTTT.

This clonotype has just a few counts. V gene TRBV29-1 combines with J gene TRBJ1-1; D is perhaps TRBD1 (5 bases). Trimming cost V 3 bases and J 0 bases, with 20 bases left between them. Per the germline V gene, CDR1 is SQVTM and CDR2 is ANQGSEA. CDR3 length: 17 residues. The CDR3 DNA is TGCAGCGTTGACCACCTACGGGGGGGGGTCATGAACACTGAAGCTTTCTTT. Translation: CSVDHLRGGVMNTEAFF.

The V call is TRBV6-6, the J call TRBJ2-4; weak D call: TRBD1 (6 bases). The DNA end lines up better with TRBJ2-7; the J call may be wrong. Germline V CDR1 and CDR2: MNHNY, SVGAGI (reference sequence). The CDR3 spans 15 residues. The DNA for the CDR3 is TGTGCCAGCAGTTACCCAGGGACATCTACCTACGAGCAGTACTTC. Protein product: CASSYPGTSTYEQYF.

This clonotype appeared a few times. V and J are TRBV2 and TRBJ1-2; D gene ambiguous. Per the germline V gene, CDR1 is SNHLY and CDR2 is FYNNEI. There are 11 residues in the CDR3. Trimming shortened V by 1 base and J by 7 bases, and 4 bases separated the two germline ends. Here the CDR3 reads CASSEGVGYTF. As DNA, the CDR3 is TGTGCCAGCAGTGAAGGGGTTGGCTACACCTTC.

The sample holds a few counts of this clonotype. The J gene is TRBJ2-1, the V gene TRBV6-1; 7 bases are a match to TRBD2. Germline V gene sequence: CDR1 MNHNS, CDR2 SASEGT. J was trimmed by 1 base and V by 10 bases; bases with no gene match: 16. The CDR3 loop spans 17 amino acids. CDR3 bases: TGTGCCACTAAACCTTCTAGCGGCTTAAATTCCTACAATGAGCAGTTCTTC. Protein product: CATKPSSGLNSYNEQFF.

Many counts were recorded for this clonotype. The rearrangement uses TRBV12-5 and TRBJ2-4, with TRBD2 matching over 11 bases. J lost 0 bases, V lost 2 bases, and 9 bases had no gene match. CDR3 length: 19 amino acids. Germline CDR1 reads LGHNT; CDR2 reads FRNRAP. CDR3 residues: CASGLTGTSGFLAKNIQYF. The CDR3 region has the DNA TGTGCTAGTGGTTTGACTGGGACTAGCGGATTCCTAGCCAAAAACATTCAGTACTTC.

The chain links TRBV6-2 or TRBV6-3 to TRBJ2-1; D may be TRBD2 (5 bases). Germline CDR1 and CDR2: MNHEY and SVGEGT. Trimming cost V 6 bases and J 5 bases, with 20 bases left between them. The CDR3 has 16 amino acids. CDR3 region: CASSPPPGLGHNEQFF. CDR3 sequence (DNA): TGTGCCAGCAGCCCTCCCCCGGGGTTAGGCCACAATGAGCAGTTCTTC.

The gene calls are TRBV11-2 and TRBJ2-5, with unresolved D. Near its end, the DNA agrees better with TRBJ2-7, so the J call may be wrong. From germline, CDR1 is SGHAT and CDR2 FQNNGV. This CDR3 has 14 residues. CDR3 protein: CASSLGFSSDEQYF. The CDR3 region has the DNA TGTGCCAGCAGCTTAGGCTTCTCTTCGGACGAGCAGTACTTC.

The count of this clonotype is one. The chain links TRBV4-1 to TRBJ2-4; D might be TRBD1 or TRBD2, each matching 5 bases. The J call may be mistaken, given a closer DNA end match to TRBJ2-7. The germline gives CDR1 MGHRA, CDR2 YSYEKL. The CDR3 is 15 residues long. CDR3 in DNA: TGCGCCAGCAGCCAAGGGGAGAGACTGGGGGACGAGCAGTACTTC. It encodes CASSQGERLGDEQYF.

This chain joins TRBV6-2 or TRBV6-3 and TRBJ1-1, with D perhaps TRBD1 (5 bases). Between the trimmed V and J ends, which lost 2 bases and 0 bases, there was a span of 19 bases. The CDR3 covers 18 residues. Germline CDR1 reads MNHEY; CDR2 reads SVGEGT. The CDR3 DNA reads as TGTGCCAGCAGTTACCCACCCGGGACGGGGGTCTTGAACACTGAAGCTTTCTTT. This translates into CASSYPPGTGVLNTEAFF.